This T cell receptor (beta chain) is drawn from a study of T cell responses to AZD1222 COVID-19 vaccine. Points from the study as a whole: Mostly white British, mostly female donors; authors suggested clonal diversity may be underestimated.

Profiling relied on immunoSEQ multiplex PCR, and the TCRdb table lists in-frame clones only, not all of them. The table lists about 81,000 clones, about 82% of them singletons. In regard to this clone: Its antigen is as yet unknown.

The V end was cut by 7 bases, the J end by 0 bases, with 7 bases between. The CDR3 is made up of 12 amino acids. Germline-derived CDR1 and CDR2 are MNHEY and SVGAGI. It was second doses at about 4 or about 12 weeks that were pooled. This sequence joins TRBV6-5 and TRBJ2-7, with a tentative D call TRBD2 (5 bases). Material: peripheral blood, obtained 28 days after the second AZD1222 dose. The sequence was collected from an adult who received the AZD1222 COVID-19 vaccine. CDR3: CASTGNSYEQYF. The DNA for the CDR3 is TGTGCCAGCACGGGGAACTCCTACGAGCAGTACTTC.